What follows are 23 T cell receptor beta chains derived from one specimen sequenced in a study of identical twins. TCRdb processed the 5' RACE reads anew with MiXCR; each CDR3 protein has one entry. The sample carries more than 400,000 distinct CDR3 sequences, 13% to 15% recorded once. This sample also appeared in a second study, on yellow fever vaccine responses in identical twins.

The sequenced sample was CD4+ T cells sorted from blood. The receptors here all came from a woman in her late teens or twenties in good health.

The chain has TRBV10-3 and TRBJ2-3, with TRBD1 matching 7 bases. After removal of 6 bases from V and 5 bases from J, the junction contained 11 bases not matched to a gene. CDR1 and CDR2 (germline): ENHRY, SYGVKD. The CDR3 covers 15 residues. CDR3 protein: CAISPKGAPIDTQYF. As DNA, the CDR3 is TGTGCCATCAGCCCGAAGGGGGCCCCTATAGATACGCAGTATTTT.

The chain is built from TRBV20-1 and TRBJ2-2, with D possibly matching TRBD2 (6 bases). Trimming pared 4 bases from V and 2 bases from J, leaving 14 bases between. This CDR3 comprises 15 residues. From germline, CDR1 is DFQATT and CDR2 SNEGSKA (reference sequence). The CDR3 here is CSANTGSGNTGELFF. In DNA, the CDR3 is TGCAGTGCTAACACCGGTAGCGGCAACACCGGGGAGCTGTTTTTT.

CDR3: CASSAPMGQGYEQYF. As DNA, the CDR3 is TGTGCCAGCAGTGCCCCCATGGGACAGGGCTACGAGCAGTACTTC. The rearrangement links TRBV6-1 to TRBJ2-7; TRBD1 aligns across 9 bases. V gave up 4 bases and J gave up 3 bases; unmatched junction bases: 7. The CDR3 contains 15 residues. Germline V gene sequence: CDR1 MNHNS, CDR2 SASEGT.

This clonotype was seen only a few times. The chain links TRBV2 to TRBJ2-7; 8 bases line up with TRBD1. This CDR3 is 14 amino acids long. Germline CDR1 SNHLY, CDR2 FYNNEI. With V trimmed by 8 bases and J by 3 bases, 9 bases remained unmatched. This CDR3 reads CASLQTGVGYEQYF. The CDR3 nucleotides read TGTGCCAGCCTGCAGACAGGGGTCGGCTACGAGCAGTACTTC.

CDR3 residues: CASSRSPKQTQYF. As DNA, the CDR3 is TGTGCCAGCAGTCGCTCCCCGAAGCAGACCCAGTACTTC. The V call is TRBV12-3 or TRBV12-4, the J call TRBJ2-5; D remains unclear. Deletions cut 5 bases from V and 6 bases from J, with 13 bases between. There are 13 residues in the CDR3.

Concerning this clonotype itself: A much larger clone lies a single base off, so this may be a read error. The V gene is TRBV5-5, the J gene TRBJ2-3, with D maybe TRBD1 (5 bases). Trimming pared 4 bases from V and 4 bases from J, leaving 7 bases between. Germline assignment: CDR1 SGHKS and CDR2 YYEKEE (reference sequence). CDR3 length equals 12 residues. Here the CDR3 DNA reads TGTGCCAGCAGCAAAGGGGCAGATACGCAGTATTTT. Amino acids: CASSKGADTQYF.

This clonotype was found once. The genes are TRBV20-1 and TRBJ1-5; unclear D gene. Between the trimmed V and J ends, which lost 5 bases and 2 bases, there was a span of 10 bases. Per germline, CDR1 DFQATT and CDR2 SNEGSKA (reference sequence). There are 13 residues in the CDR3. Written as DNA, the CDR3 is TGCAGTGCTCCAGACGGAGGCAATCAGCCCCAGCATTTT. Translation: CSAPDGGNQPQHF.

This chain links TRBV2 with TRBJ2-5, with 8 bases that match TRBD2. The J segment lost 5 bases and the V segment lost 6 bases, leaving 8 bases of the junction unmatched. This CDR3 is built from 14 residues. From germline, CDR1 is SNHLY and CDR2 FYNNEI. The CDR3 reads CASSPAGAEETQYF. The CDR3 DNA sequence: TGTGCCAGCAGCCCAGCGGGAGCTGAGGAGACCCAGTACTTC.

This clonotype was observed a handful of times. V usage is TRBV7-2 and J usage is TRBJ2-1; 9 positions match TRBD2. With V trimmed by 6 bases and J by 0 bases, 9 bases remained unmatched. Germline CDR1 reads SGHTA; CDR2 reads FQGNSA. The CDR3 spans 17 residues. The CDR3 reads CASRPRVSGSSYNEQFF. The CDR3 nucleotides are TGTGCCAGCAGACCCCGGGTTAGCGGGAGCTCCTACAATGAGCAGTTCTTC.

This clonotype was seen more than once but under ten times. The chain joins TRBV20-1 to TRBJ1-1; D ambiguous. Trimming left V 0 bases short and J 10 bases short, with 12 bases between. Germline CDR1 reads DFQATT; CDR2 reads SNEGSKA (reference sequence). The CDR3 is made up of 12 amino acids. The chain's CDR3 is CSAREVGFRAFF. The CDR3 DNA is TGCAGTGCTAGAGAAGTGGGTTTTAGAGCTTTCTTT.

V usage is TRBV15 and J usage is TRBJ2-4; 7 bases line up with TRBD1. Germline V gene lookup returns CDR1 LNHNV and CDR2 YYDKDF (reference sequence). Unmatched junction bases numbered 1, after V lost 4 bases and J lost 1 base. This CDR3 comprises 14 residues. The CDR3 spells CATSKTGAKNIQYF. The CDR3 bases are TGTGCCACCAGCAAGACAGGGGCCAAAAACATTCAGTACTTC.

V usage is TRBV5-1 and J usage is TRBJ2-5; 16 positions match TRBD2. The length of the CDR3 is 16 residues. Unmatched junction bases numbered 6, after V lost 3 bases and J lost 7 bases. Germline V gene lookup returns CDR1 SGHRS and CDR2 YFSETQ. This CDR3 reads CASSSGTSGRARTQYF. The CDR3 region has the DNA TGCGCCAGCAGCTCCGGGACTAGCGGGAGGGCTCGGACCCAGTACTTC.

There are many counts of this clonotype. The chain uses TRBV12-3 or TRBV12-4 and TRBJ2-1; TRBD2 matches 7 bases. V shed 5 bases, J shed 6 bases, and the junction held 1 base outside the gene matches. CDR3 length: 12 residues. CDR3 DNA: TGTGCCAGCAGTGGGGGGGTCAATGAGCAGTTCTTC. It codes for CASSGGVNEQFF.

The chain is built from TRBV20-1 and TRBJ1-2, with a possible D match to TRBD1 (5 bases). V was pared by 3 bases and J by 7 bases, with 21 bases between. This CDR3 has 15 residues. Germline loops: CDR1 DFQATT, CDR2 SNEGSKA (reference sequence). This CDR3 reads CSASRRGGSEGGYTF. CDR3 nucleotide sequence: TGCAGTGCTAGTCGGAGGGGAGGATCTGAAGGTGGCTACACCTTC.

The chain links TRBV3-1 to TRBJ2-5; 10 bases map to TRBD1. In germline, CDR1 is LGHDT, CDR2 YNNKEL (reference sequence). The length of the CDR3 is 15 residues. V lost 4 bases to trimming and J lost 5 bases; unmatched junction nucleotides: 7. Here the CDR3 DNA reads TGTGCCAGCAGCCGACCGGGACAGGGGATGGAGACCCAGTACTTC. It encodes CASSRPGQGMETQYF.

Only a few counts were recorded for this clonotype. The rearrangement links TRBV2 to TRBJ2-2, with D maybe TRBD2 (5 bases). The CDR3 covers 13 residues. The germline V gene has CDR1 SNHLY and CDR2 FYNNEI. Trimming pared 6 bases from V and 8 bases from J, leaving 13 bases between. This CDR3 is CASSPLWRGELFF. The CDR3 DNA reads TGTGCCAGCAGCCCACTCTGGAGGGGGGAGCTGTTTTTT.

This clonotype was counted between two and nine times. The chain has TRBV28 and TRBJ2-2; 10 nucleotides line up with TRBD1. Per germline, CDR1 MDHEN and CDR2 SYDVKM. Germline trimming cut 4 bases from V and 4 bases from J; bases unmatched to any gene: 6. The CDR3 runs to 16 residues. CDR3 bases: TGTGCCAGCAGTTCCCACGGGACAGGGGTCACCGGGGAGCTGTTTTTT. Amino acids: CASSSHGTGVTGELFF.

This clonotype was recorded at least ten times. J is TRBJ2-1 and V is TRBV12-3 or TRBV12-4, with D unresolved. The V and J ends lost 6 bases and 13 bases respectively, with 16 bases between them. The CDR3 runs 12 residues. CDR3 DNA: TGTGCCAGCAGCTCAGGACGACGACTTCAGTTCTTC. Protein sequence: CASSSGRRLQFF.

This clonotype was counted only a few times. The chain is built from TRBV5-1 and TRBJ2-2, with no clear D. This CDR3 contains 14 residues. Germline V CDR1 and CDR2: SGHRS, YFSETQ. The germline V and J ends were trimmed by 4 bases and 3 bases, with 10 bases remaining between them. The CDR3 nucleotides read TGCGCCAGCAGCAAGAACGCCCACACCGGGGAGCTGTTTTTT. Protein sequence: CASSKNAHTGELFF.

This chain links TRBV20-1 with TRBJ2-7, with TRBD2 identical over 7 bases. Germline assignment: CDR1 DFQATT and CDR2 SNEGSKA (reference sequence). Trimming removed 3 bases from V and 2 bases from J; junction bases left unmatched: 7. The CDR3 is made up of 14 amino acids. CDR3 residues: CSASDGRLAYEQYF. CDR3 bases: TGCAGTGCTAGTGACGGGAGGTTAGCCTACGAGCAGTACTTC.

This clonotype was seen a handful of times. This chain's CDR3 is CASSSNFLAGGPPVYNEQFF. Written as DNA, the CDR3 is TGTGCCAGCAGCTCAAACTTCCTAGCGGGAGGACCCCCCGTCTACAATGAGCAGTTCTTC. This chain uses TRBV11-1 with TRBJ2-1; 11 bases map to TRBD2. V lost 4 bases and J lost 3; bases outside the gene matches: 17. The CDR3 has 20 residues. CDR1 and CDR2 (germline): SGHAT, FQDESV (reference sequence).

This clonotype was counted a few times. The V call is TRBV28, the J call TRBJ2-1; 8 positions match TRBD1. Unmatched junction bases numbered 11, after V lost 6 bases and J lost 4 bases. Germline CDR1 is MDHEN and CDR2 is SYDVKM. The CDR3 is made up of 16 amino acids. Here the CDR3 reads CASRATRDRHYNEQFF. As DNA, the CDR3 is TGTGCCAGCAGAGCAACCCGGGACAGGCATTACAATGAGCAGTTCTTC.

This clonotype was picked up a small number of times. The gene calls are TRBV12-3 or TRBV12-4 and TRBJ2-7, with D uncertain. The CDR3 totals 13 residues. V was shortened by 4 bases and J by 2 bases, with 9 bases between the two germline ends. DNA of the CDR3: TGTGCCAGCAGTTCCGGGTGGCCCTACGAGCAGTACTTC. Translated, it gives CASSSGWPYEQYF.